Below are 31 T cell receptor beta chains sequenced from a single sample in a study of shared clonotypes between healthy human individuals. The protocol was immunoSEQ multiplex PCR, while the TCRdb copy is restricted to in-frame clones and leaves out a portion. The data contain about 700,000 clones, 74% of them singletons. Input material: memory CD4+ T cells sorted from blood. The subset denotes: CD45RA-negative fraction. The receptor source for this set is a young woman in good health.

V gene TRBV27 combines with J gene TRBJ2-1, with D possibly matching TRBD1 (6 bases). The CDR3 has 15 residues. With 6 bases removed from V and 7 bases from J, the gap between germline ends came to 19 bases. Germline V lookup: CDR1 MNHEY, CDR2 SMNVEV (reference sequence). CDR3 bases: TGTGCCAGCAGGACCCGACTAACAGGGTGGAATGAGCAGTTCTTC. Its protein is CASRTRLTGWNEQFF.

This clone was found once. V is TRBV4-1 and J is TRBJ1-2; D gene unclear. Germline V gene sequence: CDR1 MGHRA, CDR2 YSYEKL. The length of the CDR3 is 14 residues. Trimming left V 1 base short and J 0 bases short, with 6 bases between. The CDR3 loop reads CASSQVSSNYGYTF. The CDR3 DNA sequence: TGCGCCAGCAGCCAAGTGTCGTCTAACTATGGCTACACCTTC.

The chain has TRBV27 and TRBJ2-5; possibly TRBD1 or TRBD2 for D (6 bases each). This CDR3 has 11 residues. Per the germline V gene, CDR1 is MNHEY and CDR2 is SMNVEV (reference sequence). The ends were cut back, 10 bases at V and 11 bases at J, with 17 bases in the middle. This CDR3 is CATSWGAGQYF. CDR3 sequence (DNA): TGTGCCACTTCTTGGGGGGCGGGGCAGTACTTC.

V and J are TRBV29-1 and TRBJ2-3; possibly TRBD2 for D (5 bases). Germline CDR1 is SQVTM and CDR2 is ANQGSEA. This CDR3 region has 16 residues. V was pared by 2 bases and J by 5 bases, with 20 bases between. CDR3 sequence: CSVERTLGPRGDTQYF. The CDR3 DNA reads as TGCAGCGTTGAAAGGACCCTAGGCCCCCGGGGAGATACGCAGTATTTT.

V gene TRBV5-4 combines with J gene TRBJ2-7; D assignment may be TRBD1 or TRBD2 (6 bases each). V was clipped by 4 bases and J by 4 bases, with 18 bases between them. Germline CDR1 SGHNT, CDR2 YYREEE (reference sequence). The CDR3 is 15 residues long. CDR3: CASSRDAGHQYEQYF. CDR3 bases: TGTGCCAGCAGCCGAGACGCGGGACACCAATACGAGCAGTACTTC.

The chain links TRBV27 to TRBJ2-5; D unresolved. Per the germline V gene, CDR1 is MNHEY and CDR2 is SMNVEV (reference sequence). CDR3 length equals 15 residues. Trimming shortened V by 5 bases and J by 5 bases, and 18 bases separated the two germline ends. As DNA, the CDR3 is TGTGCCAGCAGTGGTTTAGCTCCTCCCCGGGAGACCCAGTACTTC. This sequence encodes CASSGLAPPRETQYF.

In its sample, this clone was seen many times. The chain employs TRBV5-1 and TRBJ1-1, with D possibly matching TRBD1 (5 bases). From germline, CDR1 is SGHRS and CDR2 YFSETQ. The CDR3 is 13 amino acids. Deletions cut 5 bases from V and 3 bases from J, with 11 bases between. The CDR3 DNA follows: TGCGCCAGCAGATCTCAGGGAGACACTGAAGCTTTCTTT. Encoded protein: CASRSQGDTEAFF.

The CDR3 DNA is TGTGCCAGCAGTGAAGGAGGAGCTTTCCAAGAGACCCAGTACTTC. It is translated as CASSEGGAFQETQYF. This sequence joins TRBV5-4 and TRBJ2-5, with D possibly matching TRBD2 (5 bases). V was cut by 5 bases and J by 1 base, with 15 bases left in between. The CDR3 has 15 residues. Germline loops: CDR1 SGHNT, CDR2 YYREEE (reference sequence).

The gene calls are TRBV28 and TRBJ1-1; no clear D. The CDR3 length is 12 residues. Germline CDR1 reads MDHEN; CDR2 reads SYDVKM. V was cut by 2 bases and J by 7 bases, with 8 bases left in between. The CDR3 reads CASSLRSGEAFF. CDR3 DNA: TGTGCCAGCAGTTTACGGTCGGGTGAAGCTTTCTTT.

The chain links TRBV5-1 to TRBJ2-7, with 7 bases that match TRBD2. The trim removed 0 bases at V and 5 bases at J, leaving 5 bases unmatched. This CDR3 contains 14 residues. Germline V gene sequence: CDR1 SGHRS, CDR2 YFSETQ. The CDR3 region has the DNA TGCGCCAGCAGCTTGGTGGCAGGGACTAACGAGCAGTACTTC. This codes for CASSLVAGTNEQYF.

V and J are TRBV11-3 and TRBJ2-3, with D tentatively TRBD1 (5 bases). Trimming removed 5 bases from V and 0 bases from J, with 12 bases in between. This CDR3 comprises 15 residues. The germline V gene has CDR1 SGHNT and CDR2 YENEEA. The CDR3 DNA reads TGTGCCAGCAGCCCCCGGGCAGGGAGCACAGATACGCAGTATTTT. Translating it yields CASSPRAGSTDTQYF.

This clone was detected a few times. The chain links TRBV28 to TRBJ2-3; 10 bases match TRBD2. V lost 7 bases to trimming and J lost 4 bases; unmatched junction nucleotides: 2. The CDR3 runs 13 residues. CDR1 is MDHEN and CDR2 is SYDVKM in the germline V gene. CDR3 residues: CASTAGGPDTQYF. The CDR3 region has the DNA TGTGCCAGCACAGCGGGAGGGCCAGATACGCAGTATTTT. The entire variable domain, with the rest obtained from reference TRBV28 and TRBJ2-3, is as follows: DVKVTQSSRYLVKRTGEKVFLECVQDMDHENMFWYRQDPGLGLRLIYFSYDVKMKEKGDIPEGYSVSREKKERFSLILESASTNQTSMYLCASTAGGPDTQYFGPGTRLTVL.

CDR3 in amino acids: CAVGRRTNEKLFF. The CDR3 DNA follows: TGTGCAGTGGGGCGGCGCACTAATGAAAAACTGTTTTTT. The chain recombines TRBV6-1 with TRBJ1-4, with a possible D match to TRBD1 (5 bases). Per the germline V gene, CDR1 is MNHNS and CDR2 is SASEGT. The CDR3 runs to 13 residues.

This chain uses TRBV27 with TRBJ2-1, with 8 bases matching TRBD2. Germline lookup yields CDR1 MNHEY and CDR2 SMNVEV (reference sequence). CDR3 length equals 16 residues. Germline trimming cut 5 bases from V and 9 bases from J; bases unmatched to any gene: 15. CDR3 bases: TGTGCCAGCAGTATTCTCCAGGCGGGAGGTTTGGGTGAGCAGTTCTTC. Translated: CASSILQAGGLGEQFF.

On this clone itself: One junction end disagrees with the germline gene, perhaps due to a read error. The chain recombines TRBV5-4 with TRBJ1-1; tentative D call: TRBD1 (6 bases). The CDR3 spans 15 residues. The germline CDR1 and CDR2 sequences are SGHNT and YYREEE (reference sequence). The CDR3 here is CASTLGAGPNTEAFF. CDR3 DNA sequence: TGTGCCAGCACCTTGGGGGCAGGCCCGAACACTGAAGCTTTCTTT.

This clone was detected a few times. J is TRBJ1-5 and V is TRBV6-7, with 7 positions matching TRBD1. TRBV6-7 is assigned to the ORF class and has an uncertain function. The V and J ends lost 2 bases and 7 bases, in that order; junction bases with no gene match: 5. CDR3 length equals 14 residues. Here the CDR3 reads CASSYRGRGQPQHF. In DNA form, the CDR3 reads TGTGCCAGCAGTTACAGGGGGCGCGGACAGCCCCAGCATTTT.

This clone has just a few counts. The chain joins TRBV27 to TRBJ1-5; D gene ambiguous. V lost 5 bases to trimming and J lost 3 bases, with 11 bases between them. The CDR3 totals 14 residues. Per the germline V gene, CDR1 is MNHEY and CDR2 is SMNVEV (reference sequence). This chain's CDR3 is CASSPDRFNQPQHF. DNA of the CDR3: TGTGCCAGCAGTCCAGATCGGTTCAATCAGCCCCAGCATTTT.

The chain links TRBV7-9 to TRBJ1-1, with 8 nucleotides matching TRBD1. The CDR3 contains 16 residues. In germline, CDR1 is SEHNR, CDR2 FQNEAQ (reference sequence). V lost 3 bases and J lost 4; bases outside the gene matches: 10. The CDR3 DNA follows: TGTGCCAGCAGCTTTGGACAGGGCCGGGTGAGCACTGAAGCTTTCTTT. Its protein is CASSFGQGRVSTEAFF. Combining the CDR3 with reference TRBV7-9 and TRBJ1-1 gives the whole variable domain DTGVSQNPRHKITKRGQNVTFRCDPISEHNRLYWYRQTLGQGPEFLTYFQNEAQLEKSRLLSDRFSAERPKGSFSTLEIQRTEQGDSAMYLCASSFGQGRVSTEAFFGQGTRLTVV.

The rearrangement joins TRBV25-1 to TRBJ2-7, with TRBD1 matching 7 bases. V lost 7 bases and J lost 3; bases outside the gene matches: 9. This CDR3 comprises 14 residues. Germline lookup yields CDR1 MGHDK and CDR2 SYGVNS. CDR3: CASTPSNRGYEQYF. DNA for the CDR3: TGTGCCAGCACTCCATCGAACAGGGGCTACGAGCAGTACTTC.

The chain joins TRBV29-1 to TRBJ2-5; TRBD2 matches 13 bases. Germline V gene lookup returns CDR1 SQVTM and CDR2 ANQGSEA. With V trimmed by 8 bases and J by 5 bases, 8 bases remained unmatched. The CDR3 loop spans 14 amino acids. CDR3: CSSRTSGRRETQYF. The CDR3 bases are TGCAGCTCAAGGACTAGCGGGAGAAGGGAGACCCAGTACTTC.

The genes are TRBV7-3 and TRBJ2-1; no reliable D call. The germline V gene has CDR1 SGHTA and CDR2 FQGTGA. Trimming pared 3 bases from V and 10 bases from J, leaving 13 bases between. CDR3 length: 13 amino acids. CDR3 bases: TGTGCCAGCAGCTTCGGACCCTTTTCGGAGCAGTTCTTC. Translated, it gives CASSFGPFSEQFF.

For this clone: This specimen includes other DNA sequences encoding the same CDR3. The V and J genes are TRBV5-1 and TRBJ2-7, with 13 bases identical to TRBD2. From germline, CDR1 is SGHRS and CDR2 YFSETQ. This CDR3 region has 15 residues. The trim removed 4 bases at V and 7 bases at J, leaving 8 bases unmatched. This CDR3 is CASSPGTSGTGEQYF. The CDR3 DNA reads TGCGCCAGCAGCCCGGGGACTAGCGGGACGGGGGAGCAGTACTTC.

The chain links TRBV10-1 to TRBJ2-7; perhaps TRBD2 as D (5 bases). This CDR3 comprises 14 residues. Trimming pared 6 bases from V and 3 bases from J, leaving 15 bases between. The germline CDR1 and CDR2 sequences are WNHNN and SYGVQD (reference sequence). This chain's CDR3 is CASSPGGSLYEQYF. The CDR3 DNA sequence: TGCGCCAGCAGCCCCGGAGGCAGCCTCTACGAGCAGTACTTC.

This clone showed up just a few times. This chain links TRBV29-1 with TRBJ2-2; D is unresolved. Looked up from germline, CDR1 is SQVTM and CDR2 is ANQGSEA. The CDR3 extends over 12 amino acids. V was trimmed by 2 bases and J by 6 bases, leaving 7 bases between them. The CDR3 sequence is CSVENRPGELFF. In DNA form, the CDR3 reads TGCAGCGTTGAAAATCGGCCCGGGGAGCTGTTTTTT.

The rearrangement links TRBV13 to TRBJ1-1; D remains ambiguous. Trimming cost V 1 base and J 1 base, with 10 bases left between them. CDR1 and CDR2 from the germline V gene are PRHDT and FYEKMQ (reference sequence). The CDR3 has 15 residues. In nucleotides, the CDR3 is TGTGCCAGCAGCTTAGAGGTCGGTGGGAACACTGAAGCTTTCTTT. Its translation is CASSLEVGGNTEAFF.

CDR3 coding DNA: TGTGCCACCTACTCCGGACTAGCGGGAGCCCCCTACAATGAGCAGTTCTTC. Translating gives CATYSGLAGAPYNEQFF. The chain uses TRBV5-4 and TRBJ2-1; 13 bases are shared with TRBD2. Germline V CDR1 and CDR2: SGHNT, YYREEE (reference sequence). This CDR3 spans 17 amino acids. V lost 9 bases, J lost 2 bases, and 11 bases stayed unmatched.

Worth noting for this clone: Other DNA sequences in the sample encode the same CDR3. The chain employs TRBV5-1 and TRBJ2-1, with D tentatively TRBD1 (5 bases). Germline V gene sequence: CDR1 SGHRS, CDR2 YFSETQ. This CDR3 has 15 amino acids. Trimming took 4 bases from V and 0 from J, leaving 11 bases between them. CDR3 nucleotide sequence: TGCGCCAGCAGCACAGACAGTAGCTCCTACAATGAGCAGTTCTTC. It encodes CASSTDSSSYNEQFF.

CDR3 in amino acids: CASSYQGGSYEQYF. The CDR3 region has the DNA TGTGCCAGCAGTTACCAGGGCGGTTCCTACGAGCAGTACTTC. The rearrangement joins TRBV6-5 to TRBJ2-7, with a possible D match to TRBD1 (5 bases). Trimming pared 2 bases from V and 1 base from J, leaving 9 bases between. The CDR3 runs 14 residues. CDR1 and CDR2 (germline): MNHEY, SVGAGI.

The chain recombines TRBV6-1 with TRBJ1-1; D call uncertain. CDR3 length: 14 residues. Per the germline V gene, CDR1 is MNHNS and CDR2 is SASEGT. The V end lost 4 bases, the J end lost 1 base, and 10 bases lay between the germline ends. The CDR3, as DNA: TGTGCCAGCAGTGCCGGCCCTTCGAACACTGAAGCTTTCTTT. Protein product: CASSAGPSNTEAFF.

A single count supports this clone. V gene TRBV28 combines with J gene TRBJ2-2; maybe TRBD1 (5 bases). The CDR3 is 14 amino acids. The V end was cut by 6 bases, the J end by 1 base, with 9 bases between. Germline lookup yields CDR1 MDHEN and CDR2 SYDVKM. The CDR3 region has the DNA TGTGCCAGCAGAGCAGGACAGAACACCGGGGAGCTGTTTTTT. As protein: CASRAGQNTGELFF.

V usage is TRBV5-1 and J usage is TRBJ2-2; TRBD2 agrees at 8 bases. The germline CDR1 and CDR2 sequences are SGHRS and YFSETQ. J lost 2 bases, V lost 6 bases, and 6 bases had no gene match. The CDR3 totals 15 residues. CDR3 nucleotides: TGCGCCAGCAACCAGCGGGAGCGAAACACCGGGGAGCTGTTTTTT. Protein sequence: CASNQRERNTGELFF.